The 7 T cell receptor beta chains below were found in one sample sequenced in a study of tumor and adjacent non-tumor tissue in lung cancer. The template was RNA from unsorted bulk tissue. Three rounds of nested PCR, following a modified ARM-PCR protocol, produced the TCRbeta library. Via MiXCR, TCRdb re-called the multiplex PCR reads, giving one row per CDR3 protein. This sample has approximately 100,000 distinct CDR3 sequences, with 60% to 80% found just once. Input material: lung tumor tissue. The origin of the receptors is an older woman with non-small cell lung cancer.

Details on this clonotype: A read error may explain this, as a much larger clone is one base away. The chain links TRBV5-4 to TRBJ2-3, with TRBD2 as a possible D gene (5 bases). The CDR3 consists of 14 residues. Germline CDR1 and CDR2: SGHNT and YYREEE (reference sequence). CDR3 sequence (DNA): TGTGCCAGCAGCTTGGACCCTAGCAGAGATACGCAGTATTTT. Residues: CASSLDPSRDTQYF.

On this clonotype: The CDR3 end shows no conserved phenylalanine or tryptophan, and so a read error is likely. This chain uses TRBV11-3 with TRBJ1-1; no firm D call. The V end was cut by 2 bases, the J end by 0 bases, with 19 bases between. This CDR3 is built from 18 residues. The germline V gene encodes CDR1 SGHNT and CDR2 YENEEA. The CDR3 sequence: CASSLIGPPGWMNTEAFL. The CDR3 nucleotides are TGTGCCAGCAGCTTAATTGGGCCTCCGGGATGGATGAACACTGAAGCTTTCCTT.

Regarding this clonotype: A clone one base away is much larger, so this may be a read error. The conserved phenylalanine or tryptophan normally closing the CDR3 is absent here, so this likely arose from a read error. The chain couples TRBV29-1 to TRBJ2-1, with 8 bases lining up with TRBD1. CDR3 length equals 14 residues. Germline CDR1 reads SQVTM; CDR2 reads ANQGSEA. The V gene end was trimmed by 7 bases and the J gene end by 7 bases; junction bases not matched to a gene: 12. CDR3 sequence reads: CSDGDRISGNEQFL. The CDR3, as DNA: TGCAGCGATGGGGACAGGATATCGGGAAATGAGCAGTTCCTC.

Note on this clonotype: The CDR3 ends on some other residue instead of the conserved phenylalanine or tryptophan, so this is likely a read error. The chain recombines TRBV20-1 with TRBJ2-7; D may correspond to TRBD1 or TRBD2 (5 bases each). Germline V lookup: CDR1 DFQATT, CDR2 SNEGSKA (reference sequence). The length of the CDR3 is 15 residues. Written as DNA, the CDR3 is TGCAATGCAGCAATGACAGAGAGGGTCTCAGACGAGCAGTACATC. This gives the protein CNAAMTERVSDEQYI.

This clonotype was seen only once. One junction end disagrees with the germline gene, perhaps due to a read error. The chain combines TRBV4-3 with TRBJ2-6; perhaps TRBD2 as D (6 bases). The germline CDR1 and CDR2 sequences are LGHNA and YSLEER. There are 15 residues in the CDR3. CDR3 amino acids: CASSQTGRGANVLAF. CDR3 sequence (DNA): TGCGCCAGCAGCCAGACCGGACGCGGGGCCAACGTCCTGGCTTTC.

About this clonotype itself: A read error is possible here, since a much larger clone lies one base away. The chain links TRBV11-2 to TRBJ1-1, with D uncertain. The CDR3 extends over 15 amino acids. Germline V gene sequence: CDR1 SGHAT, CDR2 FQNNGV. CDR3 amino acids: CAGSLDWAGNTEAFF. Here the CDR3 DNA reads TGTGCCGGCAGCTTAGATTGGGCGGGAAACACTGAAGCTTTCTTT.

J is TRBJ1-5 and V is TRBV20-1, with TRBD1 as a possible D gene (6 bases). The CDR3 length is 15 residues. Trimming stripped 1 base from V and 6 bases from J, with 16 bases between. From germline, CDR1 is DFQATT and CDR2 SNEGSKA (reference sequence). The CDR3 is CSARGGRGVAQPQHF. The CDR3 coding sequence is TGCAGTGCTAGAGGGGGGCGGGGGGTGGCTCAGCCCCAGCATTTT.